What follows are 2 T cell receptor beta chains derived from one specimen sequenced in a study of blood T cell repertoires in COVID-19. Method: immunoSEQ multiplex PCR; TCRdb's copy keeps in-frame clones and lacks some. This sample has under 200,000 clones, with about 90% found just once. The specimen was PBMCs or T cells enriched from blood (not recorded which). These receptors were taken from a woman aged 50 to 65 who had recovered from COVID-19.

This clone was seen a single time. The V and J genes are TRBV5-1 and TRBJ2-5; D perhaps matches TRBD2 (6 bases). Germline loops: CDR1 SGHRS, CDR2 YFSETQ. V lost 4 bases and J 5 bases, leaving 18 bases between the germline ends. The CDR3 covers 15 residues. The CDR3 spells CASSPAPGTVETQYF. The DNA of the CDR3 is TGCGCCAGCAGCCCCGCTCCTGGGACTGTCGAGACCCAGTACTTC.

The chain carries TRBV4-1 and TRBJ2-3; TRBD1 agrees at 8 bases. The V and J ends lost 3 bases and 1 base, in that order; junction bases with no gene match: 6. CDR1 MGHRA and CDR2 YSYEKL come from the germline V gene. The CDR3 length is 16 residues. The CDR3, as DNA: TGCGCCAGCAGCCACGGGTACAGGGGGGGCACAGATACGCAGTATTTT. Translated: CASSHGYRGGTDTQYF.